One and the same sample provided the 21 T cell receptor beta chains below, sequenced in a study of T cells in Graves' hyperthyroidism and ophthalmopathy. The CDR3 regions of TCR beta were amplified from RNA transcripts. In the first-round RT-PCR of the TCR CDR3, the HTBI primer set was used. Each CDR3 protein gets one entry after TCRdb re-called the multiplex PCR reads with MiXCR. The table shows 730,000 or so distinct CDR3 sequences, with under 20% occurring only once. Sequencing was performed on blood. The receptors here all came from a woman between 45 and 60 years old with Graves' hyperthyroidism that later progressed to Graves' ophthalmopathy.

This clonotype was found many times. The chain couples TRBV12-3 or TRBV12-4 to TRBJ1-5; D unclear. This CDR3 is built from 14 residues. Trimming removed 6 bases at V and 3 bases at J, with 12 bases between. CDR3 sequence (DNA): TGTGCCAGCAGAGTGACGGGGATCAATCAGCCCCAGCATTTT. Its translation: CASRVTGINQPQHF.

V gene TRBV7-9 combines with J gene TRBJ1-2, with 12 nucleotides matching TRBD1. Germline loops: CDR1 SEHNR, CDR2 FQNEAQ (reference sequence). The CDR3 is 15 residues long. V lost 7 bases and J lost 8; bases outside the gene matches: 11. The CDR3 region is CASKTPGQGAGGYTF. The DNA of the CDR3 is TGTGCCAGCAAGACTCCGGGACAGGGGGCCGGGGGCTACACCTTC.

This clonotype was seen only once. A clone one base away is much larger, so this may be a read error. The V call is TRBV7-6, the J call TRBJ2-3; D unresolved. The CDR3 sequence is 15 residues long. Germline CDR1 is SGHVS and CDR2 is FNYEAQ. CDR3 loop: CARSLAGDNTDTQYF. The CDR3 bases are TGTGCCAGAAGCTTAGCTGGCGACAACACAGATACGCAGTATTTT.

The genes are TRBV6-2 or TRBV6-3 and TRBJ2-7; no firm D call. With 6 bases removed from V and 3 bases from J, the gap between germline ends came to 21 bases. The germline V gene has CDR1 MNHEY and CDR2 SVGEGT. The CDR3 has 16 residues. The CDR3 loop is CASSPDGSYFHYEQYF. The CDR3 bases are TGTGCCAGCAGCCCCGACGGCTCCTACTTCCACTACGAGCAGTACTTC.

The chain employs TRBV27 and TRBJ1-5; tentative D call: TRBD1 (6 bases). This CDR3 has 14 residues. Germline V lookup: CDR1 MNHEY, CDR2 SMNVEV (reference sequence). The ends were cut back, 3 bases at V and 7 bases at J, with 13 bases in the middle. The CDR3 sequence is CASSFSHTGQPQHF. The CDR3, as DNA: TGTGCCAGCAGTTTCTCTCACACAGGGCAGCCCCAGCATTTT.

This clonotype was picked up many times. The CDR3 DNA sequence: TGTGCCAGCCGGCCTACCGGGACAGGGAAAGGCGAGCAGTACTTC. Translating gives CASRPTGTGKGEQYF. The chain has TRBV6-2 or TRBV6-3 and TRBJ2-7; 9 nucleotides align to TRBD1. The CDR3 contains 15 residues. CDR1 MNHEY and CDR2 SVGEGT come from the germline V gene. V was pared by 8 bases and J by 6 bases, with 14 bases of the junction left unmatched.

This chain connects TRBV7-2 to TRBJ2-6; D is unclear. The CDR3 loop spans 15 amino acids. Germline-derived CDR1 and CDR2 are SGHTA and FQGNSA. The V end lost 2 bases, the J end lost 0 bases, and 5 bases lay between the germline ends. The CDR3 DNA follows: TGTGCCAGCAGCTTATTTCTCTCTGGGGCCAACGTCCTGACTTTC. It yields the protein CASSLFLSGANVLTF.

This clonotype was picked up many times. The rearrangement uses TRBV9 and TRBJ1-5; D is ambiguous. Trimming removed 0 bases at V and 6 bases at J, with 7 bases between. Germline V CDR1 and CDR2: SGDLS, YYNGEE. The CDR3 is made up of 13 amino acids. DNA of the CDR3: TGTGCCAGCAGCGTAGCGGATGGTCAGCCCCAGCATTTT. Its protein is CASSVADGQPQHF. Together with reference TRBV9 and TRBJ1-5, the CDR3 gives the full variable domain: DSGVTQTPKHLITATGQRVTLRCSPRSGDLSVYWYQQSLDQGLQFLIQYYNGEERAKGNILERFSAQQFPDLHSELNLSSLELGDSALYFCASSVADGQPQHFGDGTRLSIL.

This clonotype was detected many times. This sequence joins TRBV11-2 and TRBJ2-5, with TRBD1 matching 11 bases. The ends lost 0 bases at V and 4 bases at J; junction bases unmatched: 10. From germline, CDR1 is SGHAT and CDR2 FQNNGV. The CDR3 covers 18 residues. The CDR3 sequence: CASSLEILDRGLGETQYF. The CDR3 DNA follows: TGTGCCAGCAGCTTAGAGATTCTGGACAGGGGGCTCGGAGAGACCCAGTACTTC.

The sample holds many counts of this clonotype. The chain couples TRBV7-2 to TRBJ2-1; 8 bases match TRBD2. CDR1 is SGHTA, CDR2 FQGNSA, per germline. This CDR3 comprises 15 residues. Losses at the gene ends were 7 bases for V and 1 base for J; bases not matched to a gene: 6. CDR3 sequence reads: CASTQIAGSYNEQFF. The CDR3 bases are TGTGCCAGCACCCAAATAGCGGGGTCCTACAATGAGCAGTTCTTC. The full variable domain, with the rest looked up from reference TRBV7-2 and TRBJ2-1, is GAGVSQSPSNKVTEKGKDVELRCDPISGHTALYWYRQSLGQGLEFLIYFQGNSAPDKSGLPSDRFSAERTGGSVSTLTIQRTQQEDSAVYLCASTQIAGSYNEQFFGPGTRLTVL.

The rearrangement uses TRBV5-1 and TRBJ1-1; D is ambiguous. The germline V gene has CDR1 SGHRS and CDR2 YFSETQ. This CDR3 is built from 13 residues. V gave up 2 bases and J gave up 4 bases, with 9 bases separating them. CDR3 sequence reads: CASSFSGFTEAFF. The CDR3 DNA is TGCGCCAGCAGCTTTTCGGGGTTCACTGAAGCTTTCTTT.

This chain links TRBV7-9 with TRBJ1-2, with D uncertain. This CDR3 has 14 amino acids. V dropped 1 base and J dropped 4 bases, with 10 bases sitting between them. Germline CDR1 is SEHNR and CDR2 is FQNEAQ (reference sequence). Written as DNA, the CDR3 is TGTGCCAGCAGCTTAGTAGGACCGCCCTATGGCTACACCTTC. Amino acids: CASSLVGPPYGYTF.

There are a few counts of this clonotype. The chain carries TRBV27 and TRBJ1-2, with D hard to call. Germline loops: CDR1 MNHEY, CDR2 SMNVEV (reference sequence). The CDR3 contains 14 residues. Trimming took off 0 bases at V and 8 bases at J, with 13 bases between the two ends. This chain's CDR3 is CASSLSKQSRGYTF. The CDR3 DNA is TGTGCCAGCAGTTTATCGAAACAGTCGAGGGGCTACACCTTC.

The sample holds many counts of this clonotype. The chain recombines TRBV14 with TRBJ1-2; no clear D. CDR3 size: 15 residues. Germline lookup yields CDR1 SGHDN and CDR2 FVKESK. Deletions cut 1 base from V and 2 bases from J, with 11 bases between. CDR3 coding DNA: TGTGCCAGCAGCCAAGGGAGCGGCGGGAACTATGGCTACACCTTC. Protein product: CASSQGSGGNYGYTF.

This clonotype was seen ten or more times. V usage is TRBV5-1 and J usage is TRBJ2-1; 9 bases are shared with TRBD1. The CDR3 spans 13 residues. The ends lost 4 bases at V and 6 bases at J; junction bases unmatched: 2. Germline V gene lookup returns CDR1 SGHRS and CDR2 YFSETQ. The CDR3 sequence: CASSRDRANEQFF. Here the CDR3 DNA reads TGCGCCAGCAGCAGGGACAGGGCCAATGAGCAGTTCTTC.

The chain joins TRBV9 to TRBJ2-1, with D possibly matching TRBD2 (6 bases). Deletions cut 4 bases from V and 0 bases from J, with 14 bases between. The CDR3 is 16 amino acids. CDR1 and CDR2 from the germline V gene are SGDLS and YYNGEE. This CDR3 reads CASSPRAGLSYNEQFF. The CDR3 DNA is TGTGCCAGCAGCCCAAGGGCGGGGCTCTCCTACAATGAGCAGTTCTTC.

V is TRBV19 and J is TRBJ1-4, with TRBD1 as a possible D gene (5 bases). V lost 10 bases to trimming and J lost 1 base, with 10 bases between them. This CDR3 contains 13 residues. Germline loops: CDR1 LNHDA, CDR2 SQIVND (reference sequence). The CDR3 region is CATTGQTNEKLFF. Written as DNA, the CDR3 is TGTGCCACAACAGGTCAAACTAATGAAAAACTGTTTTTT.

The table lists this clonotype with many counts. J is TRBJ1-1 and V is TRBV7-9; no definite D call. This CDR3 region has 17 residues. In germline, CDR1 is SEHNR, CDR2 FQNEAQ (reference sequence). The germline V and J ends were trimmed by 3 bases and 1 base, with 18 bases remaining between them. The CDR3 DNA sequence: TGTGCCAGCAGCTTCCCCCGACTGTTTCTCCCGAACACTGAAGCTTTCTTT. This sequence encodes CASSFPRLFLPNTEAFF. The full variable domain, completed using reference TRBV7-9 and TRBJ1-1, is DTGVSQNPRHKITKRGQNVTFRCDPISEHNRLYWYRQTLGQGPEFLTYFQNEAQLEKSRLLSDRFSAERPKGSFSTLEIQRTEQGDSAMYLCASSFPRLFLPNTEAFFGQGTRLTVV.

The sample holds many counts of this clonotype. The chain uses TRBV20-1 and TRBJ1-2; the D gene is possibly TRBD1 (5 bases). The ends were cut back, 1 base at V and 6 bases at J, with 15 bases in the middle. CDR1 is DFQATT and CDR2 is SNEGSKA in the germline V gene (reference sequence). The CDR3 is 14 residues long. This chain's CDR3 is CSARAKGASDGYTF. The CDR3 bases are TGCAGTGCTAGAGCGAAAGGGGCTTCAGATGGCTACACCTTC.

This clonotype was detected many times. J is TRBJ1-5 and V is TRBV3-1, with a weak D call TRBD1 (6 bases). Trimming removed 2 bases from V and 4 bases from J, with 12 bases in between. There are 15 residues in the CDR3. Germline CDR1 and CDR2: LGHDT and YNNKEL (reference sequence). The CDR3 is CASSQRGGLNQPQHF. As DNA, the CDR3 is TGTGCCAGCAGCCAAAGGGGGGGATTGAATCAGCCCCAGCATTTT.

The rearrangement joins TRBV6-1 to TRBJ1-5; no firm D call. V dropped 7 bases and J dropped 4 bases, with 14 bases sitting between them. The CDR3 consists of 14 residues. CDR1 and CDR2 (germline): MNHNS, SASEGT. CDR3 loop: CASTLGPTNQPQHF. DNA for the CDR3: TGTGCCAGCACCCTAGGACCGACTAATCAGCCCCAGCATTTT.